The next 5 T cell receptor beta chains were all read from a single sample in a study of blood T cells in healthy people across ages. Through a sample-barcoded 5' primer and a J-beta primer mix, a second PCR was run for about 6 to 11 cycles. TCRdb analysed the 5' RACE reads with MiXCR anew, one entry per CDR3 protein. Here the sample spans roughly 1.5 million distinct CDR3 sequences, roughly two fifths being singletons. Sequenced sample: blood. The receptor set was obtained from a woman aged 18-29 years in good health.

The chain employs TRBV4-1 and TRBJ1-2; D is perhaps TRBD1 (5 bases). From germline, CDR1 is MGHRA and CDR2 YSYEKL. Trimming left V 0 bases short and J 4 bases short, with 12 bases between. The CDR3 spans 15 residues. CDR3 DNA: TGCGCCAGCAGCCAAGAGGGGGGACCCATCTATGGCTACACCTTC. It is translated as CASSQEGGPIYGYTF.

This clonotype came up a few times. V usage is TRBV28 and J usage is TRBJ2-7; 7 positions agree with TRBD1. There are 18 residues in the CDR3. With 5 bases clipped from V and 3 bases from J, the junction kept 19 bases outside the gene matches. Germline V gene lookup returns CDR1 MDHEN and CDR2 SYDVKM. The CDR3 sequence: CASSTEINRGPNGYEQYF. The CDR3 DNA is TGTGCCAGCAGTACGGAAATAAACAGGGGCCCGAACGGCTACGAGCAGTACTTC.

This clonotype occurred a few times. The chain links TRBV25-1 to TRBJ2-7; perhaps D is TRBD1 or TRBD2 (5 bases each). This CDR3 is 15 amino acids long. From germline, CDR1 is MGHDK and CDR2 SYGVNS. V was clipped by 2 bases and J by 5 bases, with 16 bases between them. The CDR3 nucleotides are TGTGCCAGCAGTGAACCGGGGTGGGGGATCCACGAGCAGTACTTC. It yields the protein CASSEPGWGIHEQYF.

This clonotype has ten or more counts. The chain recombines TRBV4-3 with TRBJ2-7; D ambiguous. Germline V gene sequence: CDR1 LGHNA, CDR2 YSLEER. The CDR3 sequence is 14 residues long. V dropped 4 bases and J dropped 2 bases, with 12 bases sitting between them. CDR3 coding DNA: TGCGCCAGCAGCCCCCGGAAAGGCCCCTACGAGCAGTACTTC. Protein: CASSPRKGPYEQYF.

V is TRBV4-3 and J is TRBJ1-4; no clear D gene. This CDR3 contains 16 residues. V was pared by 4 bases and J by 7 bases, with 19 bases between. The V gene's germline CDR1 is LGHNA and CDR2 YSLEER. For the CDR3, the DNA is TGCGCCAGCAGCCGATTGCAGTATTTGTCCGTTGAAAAACTGTTTTTT. Protein: CASSRLQYLSVEKLFF.